The next 8 T cell receptor beta chains were all read from a single sample in a study of blood T cell repertoires in COVID-19. Generated by immunoSEQ multiplex PCR, the TCRdb table keeps only in-frame clones and is missing some. The data contain hundreds of thousands of clones, approximately 88% of them singletons. The source material was peripheral blood. The receptors were gathered from a man aged 35 to 55 with acute or convalescent COVID-19.

This clone was counted once. The chain couples TRBV7-7 to TRBJ2-2; the D gene is possibly TRBD2 (6 bases). The CDR3 covers 13 residues. The germline gives CDR1 SSHAT, CDR2 FNYEAQ (reference sequence). The V end was cut by 2 bases, the J end by 6 bases, with 7 bases between. The CDR3 is CASSLWGAGELFF. CDR3 in DNA: TGTGCCAGCAGCTTATGGGGGGCCGGGGAGCTGTTTTTT.

The J gene is TRBJ2-5, the V gene TRBV11-2; D is unresolved. The CDR3 covers 12 residues. The V end lost 1 base, the J end lost 4 bases, and 4 bases lay between the germline ends. CDR1 and CDR2 from the germline V gene are SGHAT and FQNNGV. CDR3 in amino acids: CASSLARETQYF. The CDR3 DNA follows: TGTGCCAGCAGCTTAGCCAGAGAGACCCAGTACTTC. Filled out from reference TRBV11-2 and TRBJ2-5, the complete variable domain reads EAGVAQSPRYKIIEKRQSVAFWCNPISGHATLYWYQQILGQGPKLLIQFQNNGVVDDSQLPKDRFSAERLKGVDSTLKIQPAKLEDSAVYLCASSLARETQYFGPGTRLLVL.

In this sample, this clone turned up a few times. The rearrangement links TRBV3-1 (or the pseudogene TRBV3-2) to TRBJ1-5; no definite D call. The CDR3 contains 15 residues. Germline assignment: CDR1 LGHDT and CDR2 YNNKEL (reference sequence). V dropped 4 bases and J dropped 4 bases, with 14 bases sitting between them. The CDR3 DNA sequence: TGTGCCAGCAGCCCAGCAGCGATGCCTAATCAGCCCCAGCATTTT. As protein: CASSPAAMPNQPQHF.

The chain recombines TRBV30 with TRBJ2-2; no reliable D call. The germline V gene encodes CDR1 GTSNPN and CDR2 SVGIG (reference sequence). V lost 3 bases to trimming and J lost 0 bases, with 11 bases between them. The CDR3 spans 15 residues. The CDR3 DNA sequence: TGTGCCTGGAGCAGAGGCCCACCGAACACCGGGGAGCTGTTTTTT. Residues: CAWSRGPPNTGELFF.

V gene TRBV14 combines with J gene TRBJ1-4; D uncertain. Trimming cost V 0 bases and J 8 bases, with 16 bases left between them. CDR1 is SGHDN, CDR2 FVKESK, per germline. This CDR3 region has 16 residues. The CDR3 region is CASSQDQGSIGEKLFF. For the CDR3, the DNA is TGTGCCAGCAGCCAAGATCAAGGGAGTATCGGAGAAAAACTGTTTTTT.

V usage is TRBV13 and J usage is TRBJ2-7; no clear D gene. The CDR3 has 13 amino acids. CDR1 is PRHDT and CDR2 is FYEKMQ in the germline V gene (reference sequence). V lost 5 bases and J lost 6, with 14 bases in between. Written as DNA, the CDR3 is TGTGCCAGCAGCCTGGGCTCTGGCCTCGAGCAGTACTTC. It codes for CASSLGSGLEQYF.

The chain uses TRBV5-5 and TRBJ2-3, with 9 positions matching TRBD1. The germline V gene encodes CDR1 SGHKS and CDR2 YYEKEE (reference sequence). The CDR3 consists of 15 residues. With V trimmed by 4 bases and J by 2 bases, 5 bases remained unmatched. The CDR3 DNA is TGTGCCAGCAGCCGGACAGGGGTCCCCACAGATACGCAGTATTTT. Translation: CASSRTGVPTDTQYF.

This clone was found once. The J gene is TRBJ2-7, the V gene TRBV18; 10 bases line up with TRBD2. The germline V gene encodes CDR1 KGHSH and CDR2 LQKENI. With V trimmed by 0 bases and J by 4 bases, 6 bases remained unmatched. The CDR3 contains 16 residues. In nucleotides, the CDR3 is TGTGCCAGCTCACCACCGGTACTAGCGGGATCTTACGAGCAGTACTTC. Its protein product is CASSPPVLAGSYEQYF.